The TCR beta chain described here comes from a study of T cell responses to AZD1222 COVID-19 vaccine. Study-level findings and limits: Spike was spanned by vaccine-associated CD4 TCRs, with dominance at 160-218 and 743-854.

Profiling relied on immunoSEQ multiplex PCR, and the TCRdb table lists in-frame clones only, not all of them. The table lists 140,000 to 150,000 clones, more than 85% of them singletons. A word on this clone: Its antigen is not known.

The CDR3 has 16 amino acids. CDR1 and CDR2 (germline): MDHEN, SYDVKM. Unmatched junction bases numbered 16, after V lost 7 bases and J lost 6 bases. The origin of this receptor is an adult in good health. The source was peripheral blood, collected on day 0 of AZD1222 vaccination. This chain connects TRBV28 to TRBJ2-7; 9 bases align to TRBD1. The CDR3 spells CASTPGQGPGSSEQYF. For the CDR3, the DNA is TGTGCCAGCACCCCGGGACAGGGTCCCGGTTCATCCGAGCAGTACTTC.